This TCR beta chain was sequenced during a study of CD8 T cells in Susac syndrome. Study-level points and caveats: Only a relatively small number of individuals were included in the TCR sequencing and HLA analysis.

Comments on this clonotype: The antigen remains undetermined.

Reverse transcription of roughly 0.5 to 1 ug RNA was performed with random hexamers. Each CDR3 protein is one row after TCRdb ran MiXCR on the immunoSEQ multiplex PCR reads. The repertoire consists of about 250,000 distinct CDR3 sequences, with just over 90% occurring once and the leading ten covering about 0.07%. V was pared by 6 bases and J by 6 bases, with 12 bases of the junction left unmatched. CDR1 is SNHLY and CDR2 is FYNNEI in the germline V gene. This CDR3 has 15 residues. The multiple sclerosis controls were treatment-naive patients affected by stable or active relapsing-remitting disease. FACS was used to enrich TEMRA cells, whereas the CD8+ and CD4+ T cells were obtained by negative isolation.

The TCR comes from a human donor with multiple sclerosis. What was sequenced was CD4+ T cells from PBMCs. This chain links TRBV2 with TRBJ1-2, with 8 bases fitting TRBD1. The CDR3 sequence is CASRKTGQGTHGYTF. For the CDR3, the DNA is TGTGCCAGCAGAAAGACAGGACAGGGTACCCATGGCTACACCTTC.